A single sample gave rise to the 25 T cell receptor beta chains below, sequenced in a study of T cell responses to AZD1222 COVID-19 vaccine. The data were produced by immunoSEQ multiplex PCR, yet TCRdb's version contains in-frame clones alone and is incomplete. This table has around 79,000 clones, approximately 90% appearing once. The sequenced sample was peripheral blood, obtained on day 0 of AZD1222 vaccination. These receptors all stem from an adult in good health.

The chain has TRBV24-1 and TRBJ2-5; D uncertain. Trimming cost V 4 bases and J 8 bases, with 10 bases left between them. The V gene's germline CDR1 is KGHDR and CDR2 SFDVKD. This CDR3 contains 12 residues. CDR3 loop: CATSEQGNTQYF. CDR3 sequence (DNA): TGTGCCACCAGTGAGCAAGGCAATACCCAGTACTTC.

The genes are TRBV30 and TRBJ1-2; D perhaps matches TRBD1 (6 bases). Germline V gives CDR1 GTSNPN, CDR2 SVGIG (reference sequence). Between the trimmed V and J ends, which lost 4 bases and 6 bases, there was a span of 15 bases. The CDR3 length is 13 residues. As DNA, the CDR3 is TGTGCCTGGACCTACTCGGGGGGCGATGGCTACACCTTC. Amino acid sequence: CAWTYSGGDGYTF.

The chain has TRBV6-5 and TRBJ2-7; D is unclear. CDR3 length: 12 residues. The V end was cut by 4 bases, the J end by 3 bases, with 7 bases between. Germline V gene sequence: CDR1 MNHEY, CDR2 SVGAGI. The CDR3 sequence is CASSSPGYEQYF. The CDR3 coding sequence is TGTGCCAGCAGTTCCCCCGGCTACGAGCAGTACTTC.

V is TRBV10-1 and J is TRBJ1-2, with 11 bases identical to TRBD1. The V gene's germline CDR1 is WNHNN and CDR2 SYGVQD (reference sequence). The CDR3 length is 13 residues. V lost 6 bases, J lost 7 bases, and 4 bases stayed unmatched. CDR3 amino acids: CASSSGTGGGYTF. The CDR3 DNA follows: TGCGCCAGCAGCTCCGGGACAGGGGGTGGCTACACCTTC.

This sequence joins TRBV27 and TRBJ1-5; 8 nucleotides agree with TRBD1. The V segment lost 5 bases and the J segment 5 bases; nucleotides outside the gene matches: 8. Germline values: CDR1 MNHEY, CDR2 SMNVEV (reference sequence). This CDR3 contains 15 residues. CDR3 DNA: TGTGCCAGCAGTCCGCCAGGGGGCATAGATCAGCCCCAGCATTTT. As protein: CASSPPGGIDQPQHF.

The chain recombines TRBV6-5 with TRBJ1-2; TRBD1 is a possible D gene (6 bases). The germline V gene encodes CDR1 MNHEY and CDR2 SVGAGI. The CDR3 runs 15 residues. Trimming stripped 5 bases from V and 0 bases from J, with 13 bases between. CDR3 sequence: CASSRGQLPNYGYTF. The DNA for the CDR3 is TGTGCCAGCAGTCGCGGACAGCTACCTAACTATGGCTACACCTTC.

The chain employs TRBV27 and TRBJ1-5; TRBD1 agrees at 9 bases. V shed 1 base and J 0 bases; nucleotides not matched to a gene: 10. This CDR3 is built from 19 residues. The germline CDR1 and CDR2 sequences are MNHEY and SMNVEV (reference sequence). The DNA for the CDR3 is TGTGCCAGCAGTTTATGGGACAGGGAGGCTCTGGGTAGCAATCAGCCCCAGCATTTT. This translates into CASSLWDREALGSNQPQHF.

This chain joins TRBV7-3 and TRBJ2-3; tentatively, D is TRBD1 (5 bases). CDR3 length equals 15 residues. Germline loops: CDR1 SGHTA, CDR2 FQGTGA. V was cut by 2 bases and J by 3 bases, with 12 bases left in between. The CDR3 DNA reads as TGTGCCAGCAGCTTATCAGGGTTTGAGACAGATACGCAGTATTTT. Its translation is CASSLSGFETDTQYF.

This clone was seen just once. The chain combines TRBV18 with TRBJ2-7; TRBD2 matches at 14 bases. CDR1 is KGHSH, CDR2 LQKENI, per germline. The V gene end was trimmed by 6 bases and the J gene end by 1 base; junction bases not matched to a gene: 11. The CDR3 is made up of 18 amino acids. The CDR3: CASSLTGTSGSFSYEQYF. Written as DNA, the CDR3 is TGTGCCAGCTCTCTCACCGGGACTAGCGGGAGTTTTTCCTACGAGCAGTACTTC.

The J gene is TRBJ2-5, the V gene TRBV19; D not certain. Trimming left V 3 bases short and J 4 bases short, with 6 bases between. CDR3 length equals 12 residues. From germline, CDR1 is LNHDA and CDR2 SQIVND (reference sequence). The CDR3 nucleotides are TGTGCCAGTAGTATTGACGGAGAGACCCAGTACTTC. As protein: CASSIDGETQYF.

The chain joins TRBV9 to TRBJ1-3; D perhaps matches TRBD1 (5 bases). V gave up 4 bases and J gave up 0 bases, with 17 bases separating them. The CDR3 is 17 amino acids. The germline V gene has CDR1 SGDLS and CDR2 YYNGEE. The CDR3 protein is CASSTGGRTNSGNTIYF. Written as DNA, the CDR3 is TGTGCCAGCAGCACGGGGGGGAGGACCAACTCTGGAAACACCATATATTTT.

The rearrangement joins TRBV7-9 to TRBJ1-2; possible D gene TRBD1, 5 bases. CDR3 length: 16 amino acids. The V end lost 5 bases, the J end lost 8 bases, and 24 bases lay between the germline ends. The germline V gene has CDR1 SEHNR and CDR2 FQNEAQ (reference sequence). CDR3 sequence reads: CASSPSFIGGEGGYTF. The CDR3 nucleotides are TGTGCCAGCAGCCCGTCGTTTATTGGGGGGGAAGGAGGCTACACCTTC.

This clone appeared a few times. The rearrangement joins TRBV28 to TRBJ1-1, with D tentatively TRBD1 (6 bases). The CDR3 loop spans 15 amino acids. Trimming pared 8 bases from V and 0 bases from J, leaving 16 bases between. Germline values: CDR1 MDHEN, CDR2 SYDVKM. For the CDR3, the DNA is TGTGCCAGCGGAAGAGGGGGACGCATGAACACTGAAGCTTTCTTT. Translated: CASGRGGRMNTEAFF. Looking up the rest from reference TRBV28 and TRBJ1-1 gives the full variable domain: DVKVTQSSRYLVKRTGEKVFLECVQDMDHENMFWYRQDPGLGLRLIYFSYDVKMKEKGDIPEGYSVSREKKERFSLILESASTNQTSMYLCASGRGGRMNTEAFFGQGTRLTVV.

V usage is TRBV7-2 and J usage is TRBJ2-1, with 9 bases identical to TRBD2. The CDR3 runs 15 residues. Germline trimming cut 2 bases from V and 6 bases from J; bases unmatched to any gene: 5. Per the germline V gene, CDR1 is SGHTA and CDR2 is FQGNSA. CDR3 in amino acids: CASSLSSGNGNEQFF. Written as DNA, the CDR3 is TGTGCCAGCAGCTTATCTAGCGGGAACGGCAATGAGCAGTTCTTC.

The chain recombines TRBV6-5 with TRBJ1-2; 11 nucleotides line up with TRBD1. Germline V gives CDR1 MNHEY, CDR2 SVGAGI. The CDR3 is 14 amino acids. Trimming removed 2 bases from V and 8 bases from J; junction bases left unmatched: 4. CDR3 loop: CASSYRDRGGGYTF. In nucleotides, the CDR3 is TGTGCCAGCAGTTACCGGGACAGGGGGGGCGGCTACACCTTC.

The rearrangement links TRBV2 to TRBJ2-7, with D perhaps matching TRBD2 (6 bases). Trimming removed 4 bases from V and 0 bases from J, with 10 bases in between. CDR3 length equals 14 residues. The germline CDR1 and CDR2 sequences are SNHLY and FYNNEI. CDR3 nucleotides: TGTGCCAGCAGTGCAGTTAGCGGCTCCTACGAGCAGTACTTC. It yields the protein CASSAVSGSYEQYF.

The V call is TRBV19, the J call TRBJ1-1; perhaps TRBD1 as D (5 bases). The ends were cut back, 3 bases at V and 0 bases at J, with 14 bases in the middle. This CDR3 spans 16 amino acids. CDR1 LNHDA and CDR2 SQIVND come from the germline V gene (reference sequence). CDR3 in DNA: TGTGCCAGTAGTATGACCTTCTGGGGCATGAACACTGAAGCTTTCTTT. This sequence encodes CASSMTFWGMNTEAFF.

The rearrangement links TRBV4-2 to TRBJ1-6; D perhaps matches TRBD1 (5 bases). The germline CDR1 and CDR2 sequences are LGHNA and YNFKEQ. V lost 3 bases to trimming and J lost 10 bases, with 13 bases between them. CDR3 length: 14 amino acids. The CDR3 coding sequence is TGTGCCAGCAGCCAGGACACGGGGTTCTCACCCCTCCACTTT. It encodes CASSQDTGFSPLHF.

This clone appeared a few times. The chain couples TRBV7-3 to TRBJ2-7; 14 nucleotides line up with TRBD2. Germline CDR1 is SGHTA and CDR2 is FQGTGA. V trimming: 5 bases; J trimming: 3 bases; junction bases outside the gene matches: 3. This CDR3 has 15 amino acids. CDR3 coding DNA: TGTGCCAGCAGCCCCGGGACTAGCGGGGGCTACGAGCAGTACTTC. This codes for CASSPGTSGGYEQYF.

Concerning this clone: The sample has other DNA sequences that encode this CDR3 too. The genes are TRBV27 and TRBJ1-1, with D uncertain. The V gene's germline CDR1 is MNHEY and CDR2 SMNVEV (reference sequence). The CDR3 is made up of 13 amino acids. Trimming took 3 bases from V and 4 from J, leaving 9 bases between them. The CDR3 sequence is CASSFRGGTEAFF. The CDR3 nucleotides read TGTGCCAGCAGTTTCCGGGGAGGCACTGAAGCTTTCTTT.

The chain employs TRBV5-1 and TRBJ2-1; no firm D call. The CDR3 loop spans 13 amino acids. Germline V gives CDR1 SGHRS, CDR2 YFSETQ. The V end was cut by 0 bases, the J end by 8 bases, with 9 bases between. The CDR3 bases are TGCGCCAGCAGCTTGGGTCCCTTCGATGAGCAGTTCTTC. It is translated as CASSLGPFDEQFF.

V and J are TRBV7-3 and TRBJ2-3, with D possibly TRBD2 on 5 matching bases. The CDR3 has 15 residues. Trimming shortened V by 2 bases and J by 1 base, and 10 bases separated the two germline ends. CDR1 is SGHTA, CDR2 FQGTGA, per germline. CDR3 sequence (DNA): TGTGCCAGCAGCTTAGGAAGTAGCGGCACAGATACGCAGTATTTT. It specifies CASSLGSSGTDTQYF.

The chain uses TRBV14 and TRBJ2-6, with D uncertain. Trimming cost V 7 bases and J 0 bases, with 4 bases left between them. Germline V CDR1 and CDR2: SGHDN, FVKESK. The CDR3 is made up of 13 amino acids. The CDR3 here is CASMISGANVLTF. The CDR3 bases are TGTGCCAGCATGATCTCTGGGGCCAACGTCCTGACTTTC.

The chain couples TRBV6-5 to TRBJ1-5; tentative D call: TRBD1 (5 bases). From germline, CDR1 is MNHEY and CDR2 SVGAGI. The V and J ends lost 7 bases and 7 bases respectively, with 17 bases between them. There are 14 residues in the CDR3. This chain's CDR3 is CASNSRGGDQPQHF. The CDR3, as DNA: TGTGCCAGCAATTCAAGGGGAGGGGACCAGCCCCAGCATTTT.

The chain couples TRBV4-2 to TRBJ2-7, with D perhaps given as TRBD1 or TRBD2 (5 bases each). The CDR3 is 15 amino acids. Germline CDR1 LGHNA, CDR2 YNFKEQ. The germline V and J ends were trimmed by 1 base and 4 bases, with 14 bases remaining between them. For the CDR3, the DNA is TGTGCCAGCAGCCAAGTCGCAGGTGGGGGTTACGAGCAGTACTTC. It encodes CASSQVAGGGYEQYF.